One and the same sample provided the 5 T cell receptor beta chains below, sequenced in a study of blood T cell repertoires in COVID-19. Assay used: immunoSEQ multiplex PCR; TCRdb lists only in-frame clones, some missing. The sample lists 250,000 to 300,000 clones, about 86% occurring once. The sequenced sample was peripheral blood. The source is a young woman with COVID-19, enrolled during active disease.

The chain recombines TRBV5-6 with TRBJ2-5, with D maybe TRBD1 (6 bases). This CDR3 spans 14 amino acids. V was clipped by 3 bases and J by 7 bases, with 16 bases between them. Germline loops: CDR1 SGHDT, CDR2 YYEEEE. CDR3 DNA sequence: TGTGCCAGCAGCTACGACAGGCATGCATGGACCCAGTACTTC. It specifies CASSYDRHAWTQYF.

The chain links TRBV19 to TRBJ2-7; D is possibly TRBD2 (7 bases). The length of the CDR3 is 15 residues. From germline, CDR1 is LNHDA and CDR2 SQIVND (reference sequence). The germline V and J ends were trimmed by 6 bases and 0 bases, with 15 bases remaining between them. CDR3 coding DNA: TGTGCCAGTAGCAAGGGGGGGGGATCCTCCTACGAGCAGTACTTC. This sequence encodes CASSKGGGSSYEQYF.

V is TRBV2 and J is TRBJ1-2, with D unclear. Germline V CDR1 and CDR2: SNHLY, FYNNEI. Deletions cut 2 bases from V and 7 bases from J, with 11 bases between. The CDR3 length is 13 residues. The CDR3 DNA follows: TGTGCCAGCAGTGAACTGGAGGGCAGTGGCTACACCTTC. Translating it yields CASSELEGSGYTF.

The chain links TRBV4-1 to TRBJ2-1, with 11 bases matching TRBD2. V trimming: 1 base; J trimming: 2 bases; junction bases outside the gene matches: 1. CDR3 length: 16 amino acids. Germline V gene sequence: CDR1 MGHRA, CDR2 YSYEKL. This CDR3 reads CASSQATSGAYNEQFF. The CDR3 DNA sequence: TGCGCCAGCAGCCAAGCGACTAGCGGGGCCTACAATGAGCAGTTCTTC.

This chain links TRBV5-4 with TRBJ2-1; 7 bases fit TRBD2. With 0 bases clipped from V and 0 bases from J, the junction kept 3 bases outside the gene matches. The CDR3 length is 16 residues. Per the germline V gene, CDR1 is SGHNT and CDR2 is YYREEE (reference sequence). Here the CDR3 reads CASSLVGGSSYNEQFF. The CDR3 region has the DNA TGTGCCAGCAGCTTGGTCGGGGGGAGCTCCTACAATGAGCAGTTCTTC.